The 19 T cell receptor beta chains reported below all come from one sample, sequenced in a study of T cell repertoires in cytomegalovirus infection. One entry per CDR3 protein results from TCRdb running MiXCR on the reads. The table has more than 140,000 distinct CDR3 sequences, about 6% seen once. Sequencing used PBMCs. These TCRs come from a human donor in good health (CMV status not recorded). Some clones in this sample may be carry-over from other donors' samples.

J is TRBJ2-2 and V is TRBV25-1; D might be TRBD1 or TRBD2, each matching 5 bases. The CDR3 is 13 residues long. Germline CDR1 and CDR2: MGHDK and SYGVNS. With 3 bases removed from V and 8 bases from J, the gap between germline ends came to 10 bases. CDR3 sequence (DNA): TGTGCCAGCAGTGAGGGGGTTACAGGGGAGCTGTTTTTT. This translates into CASSEGVTGELFF.

The sample holds many counts of this clonotype. The chain couples TRBV20-1 to TRBJ2-7; 9 bases align to TRBD2. Germline trimming cut 1 base from V and 2 bases from J; bases unmatched to any gene: 6. Germline loops: CDR1 DFQATT, CDR2 SNEGSKA (reference sequence). CDR3 length: 15 residues. DNA for the CDR3: TGCAGTGCTAGAGTCGAGCGGGGGGCTCCCTACGAGCAGTACTTC. Its protein product is CSARVERGAPYEQYF.

This clonotype occurred many times. The chain links TRBV7-9 to TRBJ1-1; no clear D. The CDR3 runs to 15 residues. Germline V gene lookup returns CDR1 SEHNR and CDR2 FQNEAQ (reference sequence). V was cut by 4 bases and J by 1 base, with 13 bases left in between. This CDR3 reads CASSSWTLKNTEAFF. Written as DNA, the CDR3 is TGTGCCAGCAGCTCCTGGACCCTTAAGAACACTGAAGCTTTCTTT.

The sample holds many counts of this clonotype. The V gene is TRBV7-2, the J gene TRBJ2-1; D is unclear. V lost 1 base and J lost 7, with 8 bases in between. Germline loops: CDR1 SGHTA, CDR2 FQGNSA. This CDR3 is 13 amino acids long. CDR3 residues: CASSLVLPNEQFF. As DNA, the CDR3 is TGTGCCAGCAGCTTAGTCCTACCTAATGAGCAGTTCTTC.

A few counts support this clonotype. The chain links TRBV11-2 to TRBJ1-3; 8 bases fit TRBD1. This CDR3 comprises 16 residues. Germline CDR1 SGHAT, CDR2 FQNNGV. Germline trimming cut 5 bases from V and 2 bases from J; bases unmatched to any gene: 8. CDR3 protein: CASSAGTGGAGNTIYF. Written as DNA, the CDR3 is TGTGCCAGCAGCGCCGGGACAGGAGGGGCTGGAAACACCATATATTTT. Together with reference TRBV11-2 and TRBJ1-3, the CDR3 gives the full variable domain: EAGVAQSPRYKIIEKRQSVAFWCNPISGHATLYWYQQILGQGPKLLIQFQNNGVVDDSQLPKDRFSAERLKGVDSTLKIQPAKLEDSAVYLCASSAGTGGAGNTIYFGEGSWLTVV.

This clonotype was seen a handful of times. The chain carries TRBV5-8 and TRBJ2-7, with 7 bases aligning to TRBD2. There are 16 residues in the CDR3. The ends lost 0 bases at V and 3 bases at J; junction bases unmatched: 9. CDR1 is SGHTS, CDR2 YDEGEE, per germline. The CDR3, as DNA: TGTGCCAGCAGCTTGGGCTTGCGGGGGTCCGACTACGAGCAGTACTTC. It encodes CASSLGLRGSDYEQYF.

There are a few counts of this clonotype. The V call is TRBV7-2, the J call TRBJ1-2; D not resolved. The CDR3 has 14 residues. The V end lost 0 bases, the J end lost 4 bases, and 9 bases lay between the germline ends. From germline, CDR1 is SGHTA and CDR2 FQGNSA. The DNA of the CDR3 is TGTGCCAGCAGCTTAGCCGGCCCAAGCTATGGCTACACCTTC. Translation gives CASSLAGPSYGYTF.

The sample holds many counts of this clonotype. The chain links TRBV29-1 to TRBJ1-3; D gene uncertain. The V end was cut by 0 bases, the J end by 4 bases, with 19 bases between. The CDR3 consists of 17 residues. Looked up from germline, CDR1 is SQVTM and CDR2 is ANQGSEA. The CDR3 DNA is TGCAGCGTTGAAGATCTCAGAAGGGAATATGGCGGAAACACCATATATTTT. Its translation is CSVEDLRREYGGNTIYF.

This clonotype appeared many times. This sequence joins TRBV28 and TRBJ2-4, with unresolved D. CDR3 length equals 15 residues. Trimming left V 4 bases short and J 0 bases short, with 10 bases between. Germline V lookup: CDR1 MDHEN, CDR2 SYDVKM. As DNA, the CDR3 is TGTGCCAGCAGTTCTGTGAGCCTAGCCAAAAACATTCAGTACTTC. As protein: CASSSVSLAKNIQYF.

V usage is TRBV5-1 and J usage is TRBJ1-4; TRBD1 might be the D (5 bases). V was clipped by 0 bases and J by 3 bases, with 12 bases between them. CDR1 and CDR2 from the germline V gene are SGHRS and YFSETQ. The CDR3 length is 16 residues. For the CDR3, the DNA is TGCGCCAGCAGCTTGGCAGGGCCCGGCTCTAATGAAAAACTGTTTTTT. This translates into CASSLAGPGSNEKLFF.

This clonotype was counted ten times or more. The rearrangement joins TRBV20-1 to TRBJ1-5; 9 nucleotides align to TRBD1. Germline V CDR1 and CDR2: DFQATT, SNEGSKA (reference sequence). The trim removed 0 bases at V and 3 bases at J, leaving 9 bases unmatched. There are 17 residues in the CDR3. CDR3 in DNA: TGCAGTGCTAGAGATCTCGGGACAGGGACGAACAATCAGCCCCAGCATTTT. This sequence encodes CSARDLGTGTNNQPQHF.

With respect to this clonotype: This clone may be a read error of a much larger clone one base away. The chain employs TRBV18 and TRBJ1-3, with D perhaps TRBD1 (5 bases). CDR3 length equals 15 residues. Looked up from germline, CDR1 is KGHSH and CDR2 is LQKENI. CDR3 protein: CASSAGGDSGNTICF. CDR3 coding DNA: TGTGCCAGCTCAGCCGGCGGGGACTCTGGAAACACCATATGTTTT.

This clonotype was seen ten or more times. The chain is built from TRBV29-1 and TRBJ1-1; D not resolved. The CDR3 contains 15 residues. The V end lost 7 bases, the J end lost 4 bases, and 22 bases lay between the germline ends. Germline lookup yields CDR1 SQVTM and CDR2 ANQGSEA. CDR3 loop: CSGRQYNSVATEAFF. In DNA form, the CDR3 reads TGCAGCGGGCGCCAATACAATTCGGTCGCCACTGAAGCTTTCTTT.

This clonotype was observed many times. The CDR3 protein is CASSLAMGQSLTYNEQFF. DNA of the CDR3: TGTGCCAGCAGCTTAGCGATGGGACAGTCGCTCACCTACAATGAGCAGTTCTTC. The chain has TRBV7-2 and TRBJ2-1; 7 bases are shared with TRBD1. In germline, CDR1 is SGHTA, CDR2 FQGNSA. This CDR3 has 18 residues. Germline trimming cut 0 bases from V and 2 bases from J; bases unmatched to any gene: 10.

This clonotype was detected many times. The J gene is TRBJ1-1, the V gene TRBV7-2; D uncertain. The germline V and J ends were trimmed by 6 bases and 4 bases, with 15 bases remaining between them. The CDR3 loop spans 14 amino acids. Germline values: CDR1 SGHTA, CDR2 FQGNSA. The DNA for the CDR3 is TGTGCCAGCAGGACATTTGGCCGAGGCACTGAAGCTTTCTTT. Protein sequence: CASRTFGRGTEAFF.

This clonotype was recorded many times. V is TRBV10-3 and J is TRBJ2-1; 8 bases align to TRBD1. Germline loops: CDR1 ENHRY, CDR2 SYGVKD. The CDR3 covers 16 residues. With V trimmed by 3 bases and J by 8 bases, 12 bases remained unmatched. The CDR3 protein is CAISDDRQGNPDEQFF. As DNA, the CDR3 is TGTGCCATCAGTGACGATCGACAGGGGAATCCGGATGAGCAGTTCTTC.

V and J are TRBV19 and TRBJ1-1; 7 positions agree with TRBD1. J was trimmed by 5 bases and V by 6 bases; bases with no gene match: 6. The CDR3 consists of 13 residues. Germline CDR1 and CDR2: LNHDA and SQIVND (reference sequence). CDR3 nucleotides: TGTGCCAGTAGGCTAGGGGGCAAGACTGAAGCTTTCTTT. Its protein is CASRLGGKTEAFF.

The chain joins TRBV19 to TRBJ2-3; TRBD2 matches at 8 bases. The CDR3 sequence is 19 residues long. The V gene's germline CDR1 is LNHDA and CDR2 SQIVND (reference sequence). Trimming took 7 bases from V and 0 from J; bases not matched to a gene: 18. CDR3 region: CASTLGWAGGDSSTDTQYF. The CDR3 coding sequence is TGTGCCAGTACCCTAGGTTGGGCGGGGGGCGACTCTAGCACAGATACGCAGTATTTT.

The V call is TRBV10-3, the J call TRBJ1-1, with 7 bases lining up with TRBD1. From germline, CDR1 is ENHRY and CDR2 SYGVKD. This CDR3 spans 14 amino acids. The V segment lost 6 bases and the J segment 5 bases; nucleotides outside the gene matches: 9. The CDR3, as DNA: TGTGCCATCAGGAATAGGGACAGCGGAACTGAAGCTTTCTTT. This sequence encodes CAIRNRDSGTEAFF.